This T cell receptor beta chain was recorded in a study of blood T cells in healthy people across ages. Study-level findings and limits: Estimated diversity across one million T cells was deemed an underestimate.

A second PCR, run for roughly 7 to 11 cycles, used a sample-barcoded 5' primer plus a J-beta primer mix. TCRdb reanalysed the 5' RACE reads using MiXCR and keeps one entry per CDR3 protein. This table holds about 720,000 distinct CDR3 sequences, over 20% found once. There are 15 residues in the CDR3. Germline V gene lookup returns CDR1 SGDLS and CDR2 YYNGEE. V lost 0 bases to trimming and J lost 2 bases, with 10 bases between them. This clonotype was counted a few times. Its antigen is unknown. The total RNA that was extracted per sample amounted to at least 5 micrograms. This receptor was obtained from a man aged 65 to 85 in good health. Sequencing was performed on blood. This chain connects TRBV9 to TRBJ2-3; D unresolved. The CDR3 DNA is TGTGCCAGCAGCGTAGCTCAGCATCTCACAGATACGCAGTATTTT. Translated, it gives CASSVAQHLTDTQYF.